The clone carrying this TCR beta chain was seen more than once but under ten times. The germline CDR1 and CDR2 sequences are GTSNPN and SVGIG (reference sequence). Deletions cut 0 bases from V and 7 bases from J, with 9 bases between. The CDR3 is 13 amino acids. This record comes from a study of beta chain features in type 1 diabetes. Every bit of the isolated RNA underwent reverse transcription, so sequencing read expressed TCRB transcripts. Only in-frame clones appear in the TCRdb table, and some are missing; sequencing was by immunoSEQ multiplex PCR. The sample comprises 150,000 or so clones, about 9.2% of which are singletons, and 0.55% to 0.85% rests with the top ten.

The sequence was collected from a man aged 18 to 35 in good health. Sequencing input: central memory CD4+ T cells from blood. V is TRBV30 and J is TRBJ1-4; D not certain. In DNA form, the CDR3 reads TGTGCCTGGAGTGTACCAGTTATTGAAAAACTGTTTTTT. This translates into CAWSVPVIEKLFF.